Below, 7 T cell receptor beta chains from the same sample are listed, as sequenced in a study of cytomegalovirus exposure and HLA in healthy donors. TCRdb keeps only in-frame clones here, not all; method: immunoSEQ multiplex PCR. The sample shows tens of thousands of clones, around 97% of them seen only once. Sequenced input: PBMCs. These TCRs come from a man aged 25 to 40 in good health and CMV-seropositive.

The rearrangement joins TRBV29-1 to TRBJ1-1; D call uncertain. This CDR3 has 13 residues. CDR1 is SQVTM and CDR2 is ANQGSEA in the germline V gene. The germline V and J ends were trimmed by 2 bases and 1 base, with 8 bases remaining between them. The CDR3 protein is CSVEPPPNTEAFF. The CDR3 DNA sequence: TGCAGCGTTGAACCTCCCCCGAACACTGAAGCTTTCTTT.

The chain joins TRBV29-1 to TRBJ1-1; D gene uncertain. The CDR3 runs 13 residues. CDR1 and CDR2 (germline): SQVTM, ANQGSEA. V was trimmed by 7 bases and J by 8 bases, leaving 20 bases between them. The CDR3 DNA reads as TGCAGCGCCCTTGGGGAGGCGGTCCGGGAAGCTTTCTTT. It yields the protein CSALGEAVREAFF.

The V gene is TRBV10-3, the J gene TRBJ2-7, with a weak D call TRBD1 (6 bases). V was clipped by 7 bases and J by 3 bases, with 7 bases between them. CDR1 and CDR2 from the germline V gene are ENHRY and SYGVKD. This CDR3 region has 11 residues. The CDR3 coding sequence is TGTGCCATCATGGACAGCTACGAGCAGTACTTC. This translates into CAIMDSYEQYF.

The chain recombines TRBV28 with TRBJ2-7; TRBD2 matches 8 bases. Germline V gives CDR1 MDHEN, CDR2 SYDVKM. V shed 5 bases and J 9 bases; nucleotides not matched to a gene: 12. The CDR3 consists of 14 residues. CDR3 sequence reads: CASSPGVAGSWQYF. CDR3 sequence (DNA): TGTGCCAGCAGTCCCGGGGTAGCGGGATCATGGCAGTACTTC.

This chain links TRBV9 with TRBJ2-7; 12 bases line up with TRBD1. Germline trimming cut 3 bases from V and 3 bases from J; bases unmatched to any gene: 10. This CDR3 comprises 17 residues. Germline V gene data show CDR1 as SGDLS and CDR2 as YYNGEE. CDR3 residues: CASSEGTGGPTGYEQYF. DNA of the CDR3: TGTGCCAGCAGCGAGGGGACAGGGGGCCCCACTGGCTACGAGCAGTACTTC.

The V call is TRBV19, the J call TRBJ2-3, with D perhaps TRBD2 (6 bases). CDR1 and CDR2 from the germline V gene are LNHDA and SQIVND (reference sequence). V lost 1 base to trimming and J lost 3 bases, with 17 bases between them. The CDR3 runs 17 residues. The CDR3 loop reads CASSIAVGGAMTDTQYF. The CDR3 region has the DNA TGTGCCAGTAGTATAGCGGTGGGGGGTGCGATGACAGATACGCAGTATTTT.

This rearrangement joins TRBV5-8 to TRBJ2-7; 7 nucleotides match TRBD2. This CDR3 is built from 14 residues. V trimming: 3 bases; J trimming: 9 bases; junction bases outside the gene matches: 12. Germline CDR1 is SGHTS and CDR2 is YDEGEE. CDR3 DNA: TGTGCCAGCAGCTGGAGGAGAGCGGGGTTTGTGCAGTACTTC. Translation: CASSWRRAGFVQYF.